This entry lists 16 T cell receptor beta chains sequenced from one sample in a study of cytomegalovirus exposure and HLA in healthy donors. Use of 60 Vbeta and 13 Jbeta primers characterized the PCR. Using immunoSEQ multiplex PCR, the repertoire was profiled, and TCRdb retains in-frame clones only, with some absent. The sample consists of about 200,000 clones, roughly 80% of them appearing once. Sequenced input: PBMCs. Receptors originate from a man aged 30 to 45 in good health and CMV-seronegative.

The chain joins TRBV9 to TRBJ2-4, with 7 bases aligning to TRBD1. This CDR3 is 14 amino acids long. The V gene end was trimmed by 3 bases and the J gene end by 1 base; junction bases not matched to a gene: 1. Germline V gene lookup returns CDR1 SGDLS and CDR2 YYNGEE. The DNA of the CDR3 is TGTGCCAGCAGCGCGACAGGGGCCAAAAACATTCAGTACTTC. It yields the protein CASSATGAKNIQYF.

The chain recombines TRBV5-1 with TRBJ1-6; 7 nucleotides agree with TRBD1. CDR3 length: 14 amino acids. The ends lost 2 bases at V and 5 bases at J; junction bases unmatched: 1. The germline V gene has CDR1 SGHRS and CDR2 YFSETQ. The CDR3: CASSFTGDNSPLHF. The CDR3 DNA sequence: TGCGCCAGCAGCTTTACAGGGGATAATTCACCCCTCCACTTT.

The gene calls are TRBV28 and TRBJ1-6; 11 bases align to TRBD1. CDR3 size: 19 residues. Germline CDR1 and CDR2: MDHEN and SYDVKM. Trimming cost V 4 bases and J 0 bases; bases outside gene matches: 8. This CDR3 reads CASSYLGQGATSYNSPLHF. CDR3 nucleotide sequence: TGTGCCAGCAGTTACCTAGGACAGGGGGCGACCTCCTATAATTCACCCCTCCACTTT.

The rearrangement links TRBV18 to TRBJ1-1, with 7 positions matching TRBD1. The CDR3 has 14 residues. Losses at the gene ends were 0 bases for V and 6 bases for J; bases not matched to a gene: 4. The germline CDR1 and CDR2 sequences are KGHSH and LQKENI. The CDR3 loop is CASSPPGQRPEAFF. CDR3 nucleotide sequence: TGTGCCAGCTCACCACCGGGACAGCGACCTGAAGCTTTCTTT.

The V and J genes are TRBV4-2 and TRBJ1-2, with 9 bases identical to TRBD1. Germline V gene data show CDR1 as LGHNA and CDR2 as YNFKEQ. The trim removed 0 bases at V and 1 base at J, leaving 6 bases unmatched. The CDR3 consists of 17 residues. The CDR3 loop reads CASSQEGQGGFNYGYTF. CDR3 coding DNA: TGTGCCAGCAGCCAAGAGGGACAGGGAGGGTTTAACTATGGCTACACCTTC.

The DNA of the CDR3 is TGTGCCAGCAGCCAGAGGGGGAGCGATCAGCCCCAGCATTTT. This gives the protein CASSQRGSDQPQHF. The chain uses TRBV2 and TRBJ1-5; maybe TRBD1 (6 bases). CDR3 length: 14 residues. CDR1 and CDR2 from the germline V gene are SNHLY and FYNNEI. V lost 6 bases and J lost 5, with 14 bases in between.

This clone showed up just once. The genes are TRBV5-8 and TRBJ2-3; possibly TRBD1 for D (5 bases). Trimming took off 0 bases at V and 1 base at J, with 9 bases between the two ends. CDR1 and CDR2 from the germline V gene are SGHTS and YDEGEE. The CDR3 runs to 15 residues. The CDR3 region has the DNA TGTGCCAGCAGCTTGGGGCAGGGCGGCACAGATACGCAGTATTTT. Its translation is CASSLGQGGTDTQYF.

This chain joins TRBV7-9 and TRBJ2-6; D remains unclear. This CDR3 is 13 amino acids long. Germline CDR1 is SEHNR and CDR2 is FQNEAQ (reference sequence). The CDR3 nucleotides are TGTTCCCTCCCCCCCTCTGGGGCCAACGTCCTGACTTTC. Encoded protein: CSLPPSGANVLTF.

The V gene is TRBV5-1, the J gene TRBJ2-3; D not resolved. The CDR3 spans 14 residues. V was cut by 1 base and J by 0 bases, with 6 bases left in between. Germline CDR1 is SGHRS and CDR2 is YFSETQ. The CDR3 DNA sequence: TGCGCCAGCAGCTTGAGCCCTAGCACAGATACGCAGTATTTT. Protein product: CASSLSPSTDTQYF.

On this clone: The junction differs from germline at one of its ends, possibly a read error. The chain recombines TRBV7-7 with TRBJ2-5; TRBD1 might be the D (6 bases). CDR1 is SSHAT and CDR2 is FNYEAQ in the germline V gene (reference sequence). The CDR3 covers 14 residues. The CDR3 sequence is CASSSTGWGETQYF. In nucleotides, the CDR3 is TGTGCTAGCAGCTCGACAGGCTGGGGGGAGACCCAGTACTTC. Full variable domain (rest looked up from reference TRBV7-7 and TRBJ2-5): GAGVSQSPRYKVTKRGQDVTLRCDPISSHATLYWYQQALGQGPEFLTYFNYEAQPDKSGLPSDRFSAERPEGSISTLTIQRTEQRDSAMYRCASSSTGWGETQYFGPGTRLLVL.

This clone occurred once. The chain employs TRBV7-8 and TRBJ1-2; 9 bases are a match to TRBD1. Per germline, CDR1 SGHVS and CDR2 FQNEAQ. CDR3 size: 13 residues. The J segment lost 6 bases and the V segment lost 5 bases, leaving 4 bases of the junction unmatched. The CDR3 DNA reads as TGTGCCAGCAGCCCCCGGACAGGGGATGGCTACACCTTC. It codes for CASSPRTGDGYTF.

The DNA of the CDR3 is TGCAGCGTTGAGGGGCGCGGGGGTCGCACAGATACGCAGTATTTT. It codes for CSVEGRGGRTDTQYF. The chain combines TRBV29-1 with TRBJ2-3; 7 bases are shared with TRBD2. The CDR3 contains 15 residues. Germline CDR1 reads SQVTM; CDR2 reads ANQGSEA. V lost 3 bases to trimming and J lost 1 base; unmatched junction nucleotides: 7.

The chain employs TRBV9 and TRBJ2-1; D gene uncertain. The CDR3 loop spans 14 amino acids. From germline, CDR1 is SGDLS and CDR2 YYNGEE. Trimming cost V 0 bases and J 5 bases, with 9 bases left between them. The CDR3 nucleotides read TGTGCCAGCAGCGTAGCGAGTCGCGACAATGAGCAGTTCTTC. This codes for CASSVASRDNEQFF.

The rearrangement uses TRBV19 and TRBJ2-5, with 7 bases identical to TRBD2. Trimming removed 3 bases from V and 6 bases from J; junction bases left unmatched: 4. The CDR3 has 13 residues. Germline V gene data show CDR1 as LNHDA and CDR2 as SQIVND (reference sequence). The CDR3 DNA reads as TGTGCCAGTAGTATCAACGGGAGGAAGACCCAGTACTTC. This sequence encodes CASSINGRKTQYF.

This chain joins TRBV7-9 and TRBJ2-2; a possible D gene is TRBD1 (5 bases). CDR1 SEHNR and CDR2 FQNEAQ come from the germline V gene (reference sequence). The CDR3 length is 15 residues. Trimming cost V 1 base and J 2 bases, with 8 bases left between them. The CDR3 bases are TGTGCCAGCAGCTTAGGGACATCTAACACCGGGGAGCTGTTTTTT. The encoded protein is CASSLGTSNTGELFF.

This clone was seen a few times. The CDR3 sequence is CASSPGGSEGQETQYF. The CDR3 bases are TGTGCCTCCTCACCTGGGGGGTCCGAGGGGCAAGAGACCCAGTACTTC. This rearrangement joins TRBV13 to TRBJ2-5; D perhaps matches TRBD2 (6 bases). The CDR3 totals 16 residues. Germline V gene sequence: CDR1 PRHDT, CDR2 FYEKMQ (reference sequence). The ends were cut back, 11 bases at V and 2 bases at J, with 24 bases in the middle.